This T cell receptor (beta chain) was observed in a study of cytomegalovirus exposure and HLA in healthy donors. Study-level points and caveats: TCR beta chains numbering 164 were designated cytomegalovirus-associated. In the 95 to 150 validation repertoires, a later analysis found that first-cohort TCR clusters tended to co-occur.

This table comes from immunoSEQ multiplex PCR, and its TCRdb copy is limited to in-frame clones, with some not included. The sample includes roughly 130,000 clones, 85% to 90% of them seen just once. These donors were members of the approximately 120-subject validation cohort, a group separate from the roughly 670-subject first cohort. Concerning this clone itself: The antigen remains undetermined. The junction differs from germline at one of its ends, possibly a read error.

This TCR derives from a woman aged 25 to 39 in good health and CMV-seropositive. Source material: PBMCs.

The CDR3 DNA sequence: TGTGCCAGCAGCCCCGGGGGGGCCTATAATGAGCAGTTCTTC. It specifies CASSPGGAYNEQFF. This chain connects TRBV9 to TRBJ2-1; TRBD2 agrees at 8 bases. Per germline, CDR1 SGDLS and CDR2 YYNGEE. The CDR3 loop spans 14 amino acids.